Following are 28 T cell receptor beta chains from one sample sequenced in a study of immune evolution from preneoplasia to lung adenocarcinoma. This table comes from immunoSEQ multiplex PCR, and its TCRdb copy is limited to in-frame clones, with some not included. The data contain around 6,500 clones, about 81% of them seen just once; the ten biggest clones take up about 5.5%. The material sequenced was FFPE invasive lung adenocarcinoma tissue. All receptors come from a person aged 50-59 years with lung adenocarcinoma.

The chain recombines TRBV5-1 with TRBJ1-1; no definite D call. Germline CDR1 reads SGHRS; CDR2 reads YFSETQ. V was trimmed by 4 bases and J by 6 bases, leaving 19 bases between them. The CDR3 runs to 15 residues. CDR3 protein: CASSPIGLVVAEAFF. As DNA, the CDR3 is TGCGCCAGCAGCCCCATAGGGTTGGTGGTAGCTGAAGCTTTCTTT.

Of note for this clone: The same CDR3 can be traced to other DNA sequences in this sample. This sequence joins TRBV5-5 and TRBJ2-7; perhaps TRBD2 as D (5 bases). Germline CDR1 SGHKS, CDR2 YYEKEE (reference sequence). V was trimmed by 0 bases and J by 2 bases, leaving 12 bases between them. This CDR3 comprises 15 residues. CDR3 residues: CASSLGQRSAYEQYF. CDR3 bases: TGTGCCAGCAGCTTGGGCCAGCGGAGCGCCTACGAGCAGTACTTC.

The chain recombines TRBV13 with TRBJ1-1; D ambiguous. With 1 base removed from V and 12 bases from J, the gap between germline ends came to 15 bases. In germline, CDR1 is PRHDT, CDR2 FYEKMQ (reference sequence). The CDR3 loop spans 13 amino acids. The CDR3 reads CASSLDSLQRTFF. The CDR3 coding sequence is TGTGCCAGCAGCTTAGATTCCCTCCAAAGGACTTTCTTT.

This chain joins TRBV7-9 and TRBJ2-7, with 9 nucleotides matching TRBD2. V trimming: 0 bases; J trimming: 9 bases; junction bases outside the gene matches: 9. This CDR3 comprises 15 residues. Germline values: CDR1 SEHNR, CDR2 FQNEAQ (reference sequence). This CDR3 reads CASSLAQAGGERQYF. The CDR3 DNA follows: TGTGCCAGCAGCTTAGCGCAAGCGGGAGGAGAGAGGCAGTACTTC.

V and J are TRBV7-8 and TRBJ2-7; D remains ambiguous. The V end was cut by 5 bases, the J end by 1 base, with 9 bases between. Per germline, CDR1 SGHVS and CDR2 FQNEAQ. The CDR3 consists of 13 residues. The CDR3 DNA follows: TGTGCCAGCAGCCCTCGGGTATCCTACGAGCAGTACTTC. Its translation is CASSPRVSYEQYF.

This clone was recorded once. The chain employs TRBV5-6 and TRBJ1-5; D not resolved. With 1 base removed from V and 4 bases from J, the gap between germline ends came to 9 bases. This CDR3 is 14 amino acids long. Germline lookup yields CDR1 SGHDT and CDR2 YYEEEE. The CDR3 DNA sequence: TGTGCCAGCAGCTTGCGGGGATGGAATCAGCCCCAGCATTTT. Translation gives CASSLRGWNQPQHF. The whole variable domain, remainder taken from reference TRBV5-6 and TRBJ1-5, is DAGVTQSPTHLIKTRGQQVTLRCSPKSGHDTVSWYQQALGQGPQFIFQYYEEEERQRGNFPDRFSGHQFPNYSSELNVNALLLGDSALYLCASSLRGWNQPQHFGDGTRLSIL.

The rearrangement joins TRBV5-6 to TRBJ2-7, with D perhaps TRBD1 or TRBD2 (5 bases each). V lost 4 bases, J lost 0 bases, and 11 bases lay in between. Germline V gene data show CDR1 as SGHDT and CDR2 as YYEEEE. The CDR3 contains 14 residues. The CDR3 DNA sequence: TGTGCCAGCAGCCCGGGACCGTACTCCTACGAGCAGTACTTC. This translates into CASSPGPYSYEQYF.

The rearrangement uses TRBV6-1 and TRBJ2-1; 7 positions match TRBD1. Looked up from germline, CDR1 is MNHNS and CDR2 is SASEGT. Trimming cost V 7 bases and J 7 bases; bases outside gene matches: 10. CDR3 length equals 14 residues. The CDR3 nucleotides are TGTGCCAGCATTTGGACAGGAATGAGGAATGAGCAGTTCTTC. Protein sequence: CASIWTGMRNEQFF.

This clone was detected once. This chain joins TRBV11-2 and TRBJ2-1, with 11 bases fitting TRBD2. Germline V gives CDR1 SGHAT, CDR2 FQNNGV. V lost 5 bases to trimming and J lost 7 bases; unmatched junction nucleotides: 7. The CDR3 is 15 residues long. The CDR3 DNA follows: TGTGCCAGCAGCGGGACTAGCGGAGCAGGGAATGAGCAGTTCTTC. This translates into CASSGTSGAGNEQFF.

This clone was recorded only once. This chain uses TRBV13 with TRBJ1-5; 8 positions match TRBD1. CDR3 size: 16 residues. The germline V gene encodes CDR1 PRHDT and CDR2 FYEKMQ (reference sequence). V was clipped by 5 bases and J by 9 bases; unmatched bases: 15. The CDR3 DNA reads as TGTGCCAGCAGCGGTTCCGGGACAGGTGGGCCGGGGCCCCAGCATTTT. Its protein product is CASSGSGTGGPGPQHF.

The chain joins TRBV5-1 to TRBJ2-1, with 7 bases identical to TRBD2. This CDR3 spans 14 amino acids. Germline V CDR1 and CDR2: SGHRS, YFSETQ. Trimming took 5 bases from V and 4 from J; bases not matched to a gene: 6. CDR3: CASRAGETYNEQFF. The CDR3 DNA follows: TGCGCCAGCAGGGCGGGAGAGACATACAATGAGCAGTTCTTC.

This chain uses TRBV28 with TRBJ2-7; D perhaps matches TRBD2 (6 bases). Between the trimmed V and J ends, which lost 8 bases and 1 base, there was a span of 15 bases. This CDR3 spans 14 amino acids. Germline values: CDR1 MDHEN, CDR2 SYDVKM. The CDR3 loop reads CASGVLGGSYEQYF. The CDR3 region has the DNA TGTGCCAGCGGTGTACTTGGGGGGTCCTACGAGCAGTACTTC. The whole variable domain, filled in from reference TRBV28 and TRBJ2-7, reads DVKVTQSSRYLVKRTGEKVFLECVQDMDHENMFWYRQDPGLGLRLIYFSYDVKMKEKGDIPEGYSVSREKKERFSLILESASTNQTSMYLCASGVLGGSYEQYFGPGTRLTVT.

This clone was picked up a small number of times. The rearrangement links TRBV13 to TRBJ2-7; D perhaps matches TRBD1 (5 bases). The CDR3 length is 16 residues. Germline CDR1 PRHDT, CDR2 FYEKMQ (reference sequence). Trimming took off 4 bases at V and 0 bases at J, with 16 bases between the two ends. Written as DNA, the CDR3 is TGTGCCAGCAGCTGGAAAACAGGTCTGAGCTCCTACGAGCAGTACTTC. It encodes CASSWKTGLSSYEQYF.

CDR3 nucleotide sequence: TGTGCCAGCAGTTTGGCGGTTTTGGTCGAGGAGACCCAGTACTTC. Amino acids: CASSLAVLVEETQYF. The chain links TRBV28 to TRBJ2-5, with unresolved D. Trimming took off 3 bases at V and 5 bases at J, with 16 bases between the two ends. In germline, CDR1 is MDHEN, CDR2 SYDVKM. CDR3 length: 15 amino acids.

V gene TRBV9 combines with J gene TRBJ2-6; D may match TRBD1 or TRBD2 (7 bases each). The germline gives CDR1 SGDLS, CDR2 YYNGEE. V lost 4 bases to trimming and J lost 2 bases, with 19 bases between them. This CDR3 region has 18 residues. CDR3 bases: TGTGCCAGCAGCCGGGGGAGGGGGCCGGATGCTGGGGCCAACGTCCTGACTTTC. Amino acids: CASSRGRGPDAGANVLTF.

The V call is TRBV5-6, the J call TRBJ2-1, with D perhaps TRBD2 (6 bases). CDR1 and CDR2 from the germline V gene are SGHDT and YYEEEE. V gave up 5 bases and J gave up 6 bases, with 15 bases separating them. The CDR3 extends over 14 amino acids. DNA for the CDR3: TGTGCCAGCAGGCAAGCGGGCCCCCTCAATGAGCAGTTCTTC. It encodes CASRQAGPLNEQFF.

The sample holds a few counts of this clone. This chain joins TRBV5-1 and TRBJ2-4; 10 bases map to TRBD2. The CDR3 sequence is 16 residues long. CDR1 is SGHRS, CDR2 YFSETQ, per germline. Trimming at V came to 4 bases and at J to 9 bases, leaving 13 bases not matched to a gene. Written as DNA, the CDR3 is TGCGCCAGCAGCCCTTCCTCTAGCGGGAGCATTGGCATTCAGTACTTC. Its translation is CASSPSSSGSIGIQYF. Complete variable domain (other parts from reference TRBV5-1 and TRBJ2-4): KAGVTQTPRYLIKTRGQQVTLSCSPISGHRSVSWYQQTPGQGLQFLFEYFSETQRNKGNFPGRFSGRQFSNSRSEMNVSTLELGDSALYLCASSPSSSGSIGIQYFGAGTRLSVL.

This chain joins TRBV19 and TRBJ2-3, with 8 bases matching TRBD2. CDR3 length: 14 residues. Germline V CDR1 and CDR2: LNHDA, SQIVND (reference sequence). The trim removed 8 bases at V and 0 bases at J, leaving 4 bases unmatched. DNA of the CDR3: TGTGCCAGTGTAGCGGGACGAAGCACAGATACGCAGTATTTT. The encoded protein is CASVAGRSTDTQYF. Using reference TRBV19 and TRBJ2-3 for the parts outside the CDR3, the full variable domain is DGGITQSPKYLFRKEGQNVTLSCEQNLNHDAMYWYRQDPGQGLRLIYYSQIVNDFQKGDIAEGYSVSREKKESFPLTVTSAQKNPTAFYLCASVAGRSTDTQYFGPGTRLTVL.

The rearrangement uses TRBV7-3 and TRBJ2-1; 11 positions match TRBD2. The CDR3 loop spans 17 amino acids. Unmatched junction bases numbered 5, after V lost 3 bases and J lost 1 base. Germline V gene lookup returns CDR1 SGHTA and CDR2 FQGTGA. The CDR3 nucleotides read TGTGCCAGCAGCTTGTCTAGCGGGAGGCCTTCCTACAATGAGCAGTTCTTC. Its protein product is CASSLSSGRPSYNEQFF.

The chain employs TRBV4-1 and TRBJ2-5, with D possibly matching TRBD2 (5 bases). Trimming took off 3 bases at V and 2 bases at J, with 19 bases between the two ends. In germline, CDR1 is MGHRA, CDR2 YSYEKL. CDR3 length equals 17 residues. In DNA, the CDR3 is TGCGCCAGCAGCCAGTCAAAGGCCTCGGGAAGACAAGAGACCCAGTACTTC. Its translation: CASSQSKASGRQETQYF.

The chain recombines TRBV28 with TRBJ1-5; possible D gene TRBD1, 6 bases. From germline, CDR1 is MDHEN and CDR2 SYDVKM. V shed 7 bases and J shed 5 bases, with 15 bases lying between them. The CDR3 totals 14 residues. The CDR3 reads CASKGYRTDQPQHF. CDR3 coding DNA: TGTGCCAGCAAGGGCTATAGGACAGATCAGCCCCAGCATTTT.

This clone was seen a single time. The chain carries TRBV6-5 and TRBJ2-3, with D possibly TRBD1 on 5 matching bases. The ends were cut back, 6 bases at V and 7 bases at J, with 20 bases in the middle. The CDR3 is made up of 15 amino acids. Germline CDR1 MNHEY, CDR2 SVGAGI. CDR3 in DNA: TGTGCCAGCAGCTGGAAGCCCAACAGGCAATATACGCAGTATTTT. Protein sequence: CASSWKPNRQYTQYF.

Points on this clone: At one end, the junction sequence differs from germline, possibly due to a read error. The chain recombines TRBV6-5 with TRBJ1-1; the match to TRBD1 covers 9 bases. This CDR3 has 12 residues. From germline, CDR1 is MNHEY and CDR2 SVGAGI. CDR3 bases: TGTGCCAGCAGTTACCACAGGGGGCGGCTCATCTTT. Residues: CASSYHRGRLIF.

This chain joins TRBV19 and TRBJ2-3; unclear D gene. Trimming took off 11 bases at V and 2 bases at J, with 17 bases between the two ends. CDR3 length: 14 residues. Germline CDR1 is LNHDA and CDR2 is SQIVND (reference sequence). CDR3: CAGSPGGNTDTQYF. CDR3 coding DNA: TGTGCCGGATCCCCGGGCGGCAACACAGATACGCAGTATTTT.

The chain joins TRBV13 to TRBJ1-2, with unresolved D. V gave up 0 bases and J gave up 8 bases, with 10 bases separating them. The CDR3 runs 13 residues. CDR1 and CDR2 from the germline V gene are PRHDT and FYEKMQ (reference sequence). CDR3 loop: CASSLGSEDGYTF. Here the CDR3 DNA reads TGTGCCAGCAGCTTAGGATCCGAGGACGGCTACACCTTC.

This clone occurred a few times. The rearrangement joins TRBV10-3 to TRBJ2-7; D is possibly TRBD1 (5 bases). Germline-derived CDR1 and CDR2 are ENHRY and SYGVKD. This CDR3 has 11 residues. V lost 3 bases and J 5 bases, leaving 5 bases between the germline ends. The DNA for the CDR3 is TGTGCCATCAGTGACAGGGACGAGCAGTACTTC. This sequence encodes CAISDRDEQYF.

This clone showed up just a few times. The chain links TRBV7-6 to TRBJ2-1; D call uncertain. The CDR3 runs 13 residues. Trimming shortened V by 7 bases and J by 5 bases, and 12 bases separated the two germline ends. CDR1 SGHVS and CDR2 FNYEAQ come from the germline V gene. The chain's CDR3 is CASTPTTNNEQFF. For the CDR3, the DNA is TGTGCCAGCACCCCGACCACAAACAATGAGCAGTTCTTC. Together with reference TRBV7-6 and TRBJ2-1, the CDR3 gives the full variable domain: GAGVSQSPRYKVTKRGQDVALRCDPISGHVSLYWYRQALGQGPEFLTYFNYEAQQDKSGLPNDRFSAERPEGSISTLTIQRTEQRDSAMYRCASTPTTNNEQFFGPGTRLTVL.

In DNA form, the CDR3 reads TGTGCCAGCAGCTTGGGCTTCAGGGTGGAGGAGCTGTTTTTT. It encodes CASSLGFRVEELFF. The V and J genes are TRBV5-6 and TRBJ2-2; TRBD1 is a possible D gene (5 bases). From germline, CDR1 is SGHDT and CDR2 YYEEEE. The CDR3 runs to 14 residues. Trimming pared 0 bases from V and 10 bases from J, leaving 13 bases between.